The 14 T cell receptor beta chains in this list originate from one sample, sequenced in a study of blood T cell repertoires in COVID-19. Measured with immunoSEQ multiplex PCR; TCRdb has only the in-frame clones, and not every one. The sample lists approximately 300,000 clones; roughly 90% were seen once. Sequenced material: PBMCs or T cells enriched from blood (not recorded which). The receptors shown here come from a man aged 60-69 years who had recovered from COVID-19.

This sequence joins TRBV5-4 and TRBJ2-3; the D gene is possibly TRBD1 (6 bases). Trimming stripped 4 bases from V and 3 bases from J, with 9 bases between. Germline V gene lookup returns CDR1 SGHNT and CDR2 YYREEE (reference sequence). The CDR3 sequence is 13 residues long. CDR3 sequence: CASSTTGTDTQYF. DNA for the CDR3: TGTGCCAGCAGCACCACAGGGACAGATACGCAGTATTTT.

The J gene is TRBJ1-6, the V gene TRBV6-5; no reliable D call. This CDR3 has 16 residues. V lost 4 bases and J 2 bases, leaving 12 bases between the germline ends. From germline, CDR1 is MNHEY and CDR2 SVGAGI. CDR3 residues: CASSLTPGTYNSPLHF. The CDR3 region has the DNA TGTGCCAGCAGTTTGACCCCCGGGACCTATAATTCACCCCTCCACTTT.

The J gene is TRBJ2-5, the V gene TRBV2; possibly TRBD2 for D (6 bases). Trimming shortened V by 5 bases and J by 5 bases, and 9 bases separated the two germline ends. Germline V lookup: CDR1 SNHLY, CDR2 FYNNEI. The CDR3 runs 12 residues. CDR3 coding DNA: TGTGCCAGCAGTCTAGCGATTGAGACCCAGTACTTC. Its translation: CASSLAIETQYF.

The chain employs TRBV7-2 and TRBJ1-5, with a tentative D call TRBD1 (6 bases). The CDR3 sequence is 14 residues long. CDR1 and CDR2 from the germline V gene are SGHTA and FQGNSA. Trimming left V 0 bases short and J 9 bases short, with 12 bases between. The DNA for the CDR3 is TGTGCCAGCAGCTTAGCAGTGACAGGCGCGCCCCAGCATTTT. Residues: CASSLAVTGAPQHF.

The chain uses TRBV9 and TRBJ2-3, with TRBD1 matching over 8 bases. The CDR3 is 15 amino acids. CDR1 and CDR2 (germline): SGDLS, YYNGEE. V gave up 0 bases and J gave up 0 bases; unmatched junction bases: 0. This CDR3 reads CASSVGTGSTDTQYF. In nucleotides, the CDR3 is TGTGCCAGCAGCGTAGGGACAGGGAGCACAGATACGCAGTATTTT.

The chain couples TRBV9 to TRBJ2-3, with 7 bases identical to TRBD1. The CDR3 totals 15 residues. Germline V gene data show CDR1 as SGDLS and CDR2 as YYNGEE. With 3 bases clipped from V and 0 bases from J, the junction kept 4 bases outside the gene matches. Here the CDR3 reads CASSAYRGSTDTQYF. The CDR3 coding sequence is TGTGCCAGCAGCGCCTACAGGGGAAGCACAGATACGCAGTATTTT.

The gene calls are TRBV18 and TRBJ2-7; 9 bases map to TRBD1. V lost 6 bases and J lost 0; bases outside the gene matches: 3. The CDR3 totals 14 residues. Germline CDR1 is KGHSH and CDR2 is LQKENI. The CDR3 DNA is TGTGCCAGCTCCACACAGGGGGCCTCCTACGAGCAGTACTTC. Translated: CASSTQGASYEQYF.

This chain's CDR3 is CASSATSGSAEQFF. The CDR3 DNA sequence: TGTGCCAGCAGCGCGACTAGCGGGAGCGCTGAGCAGTTCTTC. The rearrangement uses TRBV7-6 and TRBJ2-1; 12 positions match TRBD2. The trim removed 5 bases at V and 9 bases at J, leaving 5 bases unmatched. The length of the CDR3 is 14 residues. Germline CDR1 SGHVS, CDR2 FNYEAQ.

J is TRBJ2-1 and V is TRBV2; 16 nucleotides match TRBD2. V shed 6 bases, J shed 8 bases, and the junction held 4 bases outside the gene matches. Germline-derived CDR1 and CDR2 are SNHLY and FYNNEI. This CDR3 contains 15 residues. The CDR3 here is CASRAGTSGRDEQFF. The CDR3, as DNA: TGTGCCAGCAGGGCCGGGACTAGCGGGAGGGATGAGCAGTTCTTC.

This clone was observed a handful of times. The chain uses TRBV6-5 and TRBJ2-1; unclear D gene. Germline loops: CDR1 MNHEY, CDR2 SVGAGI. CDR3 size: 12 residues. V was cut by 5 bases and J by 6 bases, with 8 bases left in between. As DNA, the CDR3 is TGTGCCAGCAGTCCCCGTTCCAATGAGCAGTTCTTC. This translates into CASSPRSNEQFF.

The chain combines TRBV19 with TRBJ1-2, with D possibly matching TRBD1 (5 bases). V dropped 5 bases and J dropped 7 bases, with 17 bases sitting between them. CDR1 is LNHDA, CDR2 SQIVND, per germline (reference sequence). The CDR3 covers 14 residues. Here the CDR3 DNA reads TGTGCCAGTAGTTCACCAGGGATCCGCTCTGGCTACACCTTC. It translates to CASSSPGIRSGYTF.

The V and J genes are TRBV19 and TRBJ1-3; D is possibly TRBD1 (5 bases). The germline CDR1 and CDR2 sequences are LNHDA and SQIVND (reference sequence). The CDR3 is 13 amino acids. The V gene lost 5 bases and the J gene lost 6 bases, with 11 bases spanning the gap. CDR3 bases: TGTGCCAGTAGTTCTAGACAGACAAACACCATATATTTT. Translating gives CASSSRQTNTIYF.

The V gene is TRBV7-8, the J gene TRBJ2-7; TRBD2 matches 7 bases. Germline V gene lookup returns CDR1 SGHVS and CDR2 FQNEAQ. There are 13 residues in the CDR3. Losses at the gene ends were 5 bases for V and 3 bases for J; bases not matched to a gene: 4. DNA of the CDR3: TGTGCCAGCAGCCCCGGGGGGTACTACGAGCAGTACTTC. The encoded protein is CASSPGGYYEQYF. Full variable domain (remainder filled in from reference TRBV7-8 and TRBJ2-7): GAGVSQSPRYKVAKRGQDVALRCDPISGHVSLFWYQQALGQGPEFLTYFQNEAQLDKSGLPSDRFFAERPEGSVSTLKIQRTQQEDSAVYLCASSPGGYYEQYFGPGTRLTVT.

This CDR3 is CASSPGQGAVGELFF. The CDR3, as DNA: TGTGCCAGCTCACCGGGACAGGGGGCTGTCGGGGAGCTGTTTTTT. V is TRBV18 and J is TRBJ2-2; TRBD1 matches at 12 bases. Per the germline V gene, CDR1 is KGHSH and CDR2 is LQKENI. J lost 7 bases, V lost 3 bases, and 3 bases had no gene match. The CDR3 totals 15 residues.